This T cell receptor beta chain was recovered during a study of blood T cells in healthy people across ages. Next came a second PCR, run for roughly 6 to 11 cycles, which used a sample-barcoded 5' primer along with a J-beta primer mix. One entry per CDR3 protein results from TCRdb running MiXCR on the 5' RACE reads. Of about a million distinct CDR3 sequences listed, about 53% were seen once; the top ten hold 20% to 25%. In its sample, this clonotype was seen a few times. Germline trimming cut 6 bases from V and 0 bases from J; bases unmatched to any gene: 7. Germline CDR1 and CDR2: MGHRA and YSYEKL. This CDR3 has 15 residues.

This receptor was obtained from an older woman in good health. This rearrangement joins TRBV4-1 to TRBJ2-5; 7 bases map to TRBD1. The sequenced sample was blood. CDR3 in amino acids: CASSEGTADQETQYF. In DNA form, the CDR3 reads TGCGCCAGCAGTGAAGGGACAGCGGACCAAGAGACCCAGTACTTC.